This T cell receptor beta chain stems from a study of T-cell memory formation after mild COVID-19. With constant-segment primers, 5'RACE yielded cDNA libraries of TCR alpha and TCR beta that carried sample barcodes and UMIs. TCRdb ran MiXCR on the 5' RACE reads and lists one entry per CDR3 protein. The table records hundreds of thousands of distinct CDR3 sequences, less than 9.5% of them present only once. Trimming shortened V by 2 bases and J by 12 bases, and 9 bases separated the two germline ends. Germline V gene sequence: CDR1 SGHRS, CDR2 YFSETQ. This CDR3 has 12 residues. This clonotype appeared many times. Its cognate antigen is unknown. Study results and limitations: CD4+ contracting clones were mainly CM and EM; CD8+ ones, EMRA. Whether second-wave clones peaking at day 37 were SARS-CoV-2 specific went unconfirmed. Later expanders leaned CD4+, whereas day 15 to 85 contracting clones were balanced CD4/CD8.

This receptor was taken from a man younger than 35 who had mild COVID-19 (a few samples of this study predate the infection). Cell type and time point are not known. The sequencing input was PBMCs or a T cell subset sorted from them (not recorded which). V is TRBV5-1 and J is TRBJ1-6; D gene ambiguous. The CDR3 DNA sequence: TGCGCCAGCAGCTTCGGCGAGCAACCCCTCCACTTT. This translates into CASSFGEQPLHF. The complete variable domain, with remaining parts taken from reference TRBV5-1 and TRBJ1-6, reads KAGVTQTPRYLIKTRGQQVTLSCSPISGHRSVSWYQQTPGQGLQFLFEYFSETQRNKGNFPGRFSGRQFSNSRSEMNVSTLELGDSALYLCASSFGEQPLHFGNGTRLTVT.